These 19 T cell receptor beta chains originate from one sample sequenced in a study of identical twins' blood T cells. MiXCR was run by TCRdb on the 5' RACE reads, yielding one entry per CDR3 protein. Among 400,000 or so distinct CDR3 sequences, roughly 31% were seen once, and the ten largest hold 6.1%. Sequencing was performed on PBMCs. The source is a woman aged 18-55 years in good health.

V is TRBV21-1 and J is TRBJ2-2; the table's TRBD1 call for D was not verified on the DNA. TRBV21-1 is tagged as a pseudogene. This CDR3 comprises 16 residues. The CDR3 DNA sequence: TGTGCCAGCAGCAAAGAAAGGGGGCATACCACCCGGGAGCTGTTTTTT. Translated, it gives CASSKERGHTTRELFF.

V gene TRBV18 combines with J gene TRBJ2-1; TRBD2 is a possible D gene (5 bases). Germline CDR1 and CDR2: KGHSH and LQKENI. V lost 6 bases and J 0 bases, leaving 18 bases between the germline ends. CDR3 length: 17 residues. The CDR3 spells CASSPLYLGSSYNEQFF. Here the CDR3 DNA reads TGTGCCAGCTCCCCCCTCTATCTGGGGAGCTCCTACAATGAGCAGTTCTTC.

Ten or more counts support this clonotype. The chain recombines TRBV6-2 or TRBV6-3 with TRBJ1-2, with D possibly TRBD1 on 5 matching bases. CDR3 size: 13 residues. Deletions cut 5 bases from V and 2 bases from J, with 9 bases between. Germline CDR1 is MNHEY and CDR2 is SVGEGT. The CDR3 nucleotides read TGTGCCAGCAGTCTGACAGAAAACTATGGCTACACCTTC. Translation gives CASSLTENYGYTF.

On this clonotype itself: One base away lies a much larger clone, so this may be a sequencing read error. The chain couples TRBV5-5 to TRBJ2-1; D call uncertain. The CDR3 contains 15 residues. CDR1 SGHKS and CDR2 YYEKEE come from the germline V gene (reference sequence). CDR3 nucleotides: TGTGCCAGCAACTTGGGCCTTAGCTCCTACAATGAGCAGTTCTTC. Its protein product is CASNLGLSSYNEQFF.

V usage is TRBV10-3 and J usage is TRBJ2-1; maybe TRBD1 (6 bases). The length of the CDR3 is 14 residues. Germline values: CDR1 ENHRY, CDR2 SYGVKD. V lost 0 bases and J lost 15, with 18 bases in between. CDR3 protein: CAISESLGAGVPFF. The CDR3 DNA follows: TGTGCCATCAGTGAGTCTTTAGGGGCAGGGGTGCCGTTCTTC.

This clonotype was picked up a small number of times. The genes are TRBV29-1 and TRBJ1-6; D uncertain. CDR3 length equals 13 residues. Between the trimmed V and J ends, which lost 7 bases and 5 bases, there was a span of 12 bases. Germline values: CDR1 SQVTM, CDR2 ANQGSEA. The DNA of the CDR3 is TGCAGCGGGAGGGAGAACAATAATTCACCCCTCCACTTT. Translation: CSGRENNNSPLHF.

Only a few counts were recorded for this clonotype. The chain is built from TRBV6-2 or TRBV6-3 and TRBJ2-7; TRBD2 might be the D (6 bases). V shed 5 bases and J shed 0 bases, with 14 bases lying between them. Germline CDR1 MNHEY, CDR2 SVGEGT. This CDR3 spans 15 amino acids. The CDR3 sequence is CASSDETSFSYEQYF. The CDR3 nucleotides are TGTGCCAGCAGTGACGAGACTAGTTTCTCCTACGAGCAGTACTTC.

For the CDR3, the DNA is TGTGCCAGCAGACTGTCCAACACAGATACGCAGTATTTT. This gives the protein CASRLSNTDTQYF. The chain couples TRBV7-2 to TRBJ2-3; no clear D gene. V lost 6 bases, J lost 2 bases, and 9 bases lay in between. This CDR3 region has 13 residues. CDR1 is SGHTA, CDR2 FQGNSA, per germline.

The sample holds many counts of this clonotype. V is TRBV5-1 and J is TRBJ2-3; D perhaps matches TRBD2 (5 bases). V gave up 2 bases and J gave up 0 bases, with 7 bases separating them. The CDR3 has 14 residues. The germline CDR1 and CDR2 sequences are SGHRS and YFSETQ. CDR3 coding DNA: TGCGCCAGCAGCTTAAGGACTAGCACAGATACGCAGTATTTT. Its protein is CASSLRTSTDTQYF. Variable domain in full (rest from reference TRBV5-1 and TRBJ2-3): KAGVTQTPRYLIKTRGQQVTLSCSPISGHRSVSWYQQTPGQGLQFLFEYFSETQRNKGNFPGRFSGRQFSNSRSEMNVSTLELGDSALYLCASSLRTSTDTQYFGPGTRLTVL.

The V and J genes are TRBV9 and TRBJ1-2; no clear D gene. The CDR3 extends over 15 amino acids. Germline-derived CDR1 and CDR2 are SGDLS and YYNGEE. The V end was cut by 3 bases, the J end by 4 bases, with 16 bases between. CDR3 DNA sequence: TGTGCCAGCAGCGCCAGTTCTCCCGGAGGCTATGGCTACACCTTC. Residues: CASSASSPGGYGYTF.

The rearrangement uses TRBV5-1 and TRBJ1-1, with D maybe TRBD1 (5 bases). V was pared by 0 bases and J by 3 bases, with 15 bases between. CDR3 length: 16 amino acids. Germline CDR1 is SGHRS and CDR2 is YFSETQ. CDR3 nucleotide sequence: TGCGCCAGCAGCTTGGTAATTTCCGGGGCCGACACTGAAGCTTTCTTT. Its translation: CASSLVISGADTEAFF.

This clonotype showed up just a few times. The chain links TRBV5-1 to TRBJ2-7, with TRBD1 as a possible D gene (6 bases). Trimming pared 3 bases from V and 3 bases from J, leaving 16 bases between. The CDR3 spans 15 residues. The germline CDR1 and CDR2 sequences are SGHRS and YFSETQ. CDR3 sequence (DNA): TGCGCCAGCAGCTGGAACAGGGACCCCGTCTACGAGCAGTACTTC. Amino acid sequence: CASSWNRDPVYEQYF.

The chain employs TRBV5-1 and TRBJ1-3; 7 bases agree with TRBD1. V lost 3 bases, J lost 2 bases, and 8 bases stayed unmatched. This CDR3 is built from 16 residues. Germline lookup yields CDR1 SGHRS and CDR2 YFSETQ. The CDR3 sequence: CASSYNQQGTGNTIYF. In DNA, the CDR3 is TGCGCCAGCAGCTACAACCAACAGGGGACTGGAAACACCATATATTTT.

Only a few counts were recorded for this clonotype. The chain is built from TRBV11-2 and TRBJ1-5; TRBD1 might be the D (5 bases). CDR3 length: 13 amino acids. V was shortened by 3 bases and J by 7 bases, with 10 bases between the two germline ends. From germline, CDR1 is SGHAT and CDR2 FQNNGV. The CDR3 loop reads CASSFRVGQPQHF. The CDR3 DNA reads as TGTGCCAGCAGCTTCAGGGTTGGACAGCCCCAGCATTTT. Full variable domain (missing parts from reference TRBV11-2 and TRBJ1-5): EAGVAQSPRYKIIEKRQSVAFWCNPISGHATLYWYQQILGQGPKLLIQFQNNGVVDDSQLPKDRFSAERLKGVDSTLKIQPAKLEDSAVYLCASSFRVGQPQHFGDGTRLSIL.

Comments on this clonotype: Its ends do not fully match the called genes, so a read error is possible. The chain combines TRBV6-2 or TRBV6-3 with TRBJ2-1, with 10 bases fitting TRBD2. The germline V gene has CDR1 MNHEY and CDR2 SVGEGT. The CDR3 sequence is 15 residues long. CDR3 bases: TGTGCCAGCAGTAGGACTAGCGGATCCTACAATGGGCAGTTCTTC. This encodes CASSRTSGSYNGQFF.

The gene calls are TRBV6-1 and TRBJ1-2, with TRBD1 matching over 7 bases. Trimming at V came to 11 bases and at J to 4 bases, leaving 10 bases not matched to a gene. In germline, CDR1 is MNHNS, CDR2 SASEGT. The CDR3 covers 13 residues. The CDR3: CAGTRTGFYGYTF. The CDR3 nucleotides are TGTGCCGGCACTAGGACAGGCTTCTATGGCTACACCTTC.

This clonotype was observed a few times. The rearrangement joins TRBV12-5 to TRBJ1-5, with unresolved D. The CDR3 spans 14 residues. Deletions cut 6 bases from V and 0 bases from J, with 9 bases between. CDR1 is LGHNT, CDR2 FRNRAP, per germline. This CDR3 is CASGEGYSNQPQHF. In DNA, the CDR3 is TGTGCTAGTGGGGAGGGATATAGCAATCAGCCCCAGCATTTT.

This clonotype has more than one count but fewer than ten. V usage is TRBV11-3 and J usage is TRBJ2-1; a weak D match, TRBD1 (6 bases). This CDR3 spans 16 amino acids. The germline V gene encodes CDR1 SGHNT and CDR2 YENEEA. V lost 5 bases and J 0 bases, leaving 14 bases between the germline ends. CDR3 nucleotide sequence: TGTGCCAGCAGCGCTGGACAGAGTAGCTCCTACAATGAGCAGTTCTTC. It translates to CASSAGQSSSYNEQFF.

V usage is TRBV6-2 or TRBV6-3 and J usage is TRBJ1-1, with TRBD1 identical over 7 bases. In germline, CDR1 is MNHEY, CDR2 SVGEGT. The length of the CDR3 is 15 residues. J gave up 0 bases and V 7 bases, and 8 bases lay outside the gene matches. The CDR3 DNA reads TGTGCCAGCACCAACAGGGGCCCCATGAACACTGAAGCTTTCTTT. Amino acids: CASTNRGPMNTEAFF.